This T cell receptor (beta chain) appears in the sequencing data of a study of PD-1 blockade in classical Hodgkin lymphoma. The data were produced by immunoSEQ multiplex PCR, yet TCRdb's version contains in-frame clones alone and is incomplete. There are around 19,000 clones in the sample; roughly 80% occur only once, and roughly 6.6% lies in the top ten. This clone was seen once. An end of the junction differs from the germline gene, which may be a read error. The time point here: cycle 4 day 1 (C4D1), after six to seven weeks of nivolumab. All patients relapsed after autologous stem cell transplantation, and brentuximab vedotin exposure varied. The germline V gene has CDR1 SGHRS and CDR2 YFSETQ. CDR3 length: 14 amino acids.

This sequence originates from a human donor with classical Hodgkin lymphoma. The sample here was peripheral blood mononuclear cells (PBMCs), taken before the fourth cycle of nivolumab. V and J are TRBV5-1 and TRBJ2-3, with a possible D match to TRBD1 (6 bases). The DNA for the CDR3 is TGCGCCAGCAGATTGGACAGCCTGGCAGATACGCAGTATTTT. Protein sequence: CASRLDSLADTQYF.